What follows are 28 T cell receptor beta chains derived from one specimen sequenced in a study of memory CD4+ T cells and cytomegalovirus serostatus. Single viable CD3+CD4+CD8-CD45RO+ cells were sorted as the memory CD4+ T cells. The data were produced by immunoSEQ multiplex PCR, yet TCRdb's version contains in-frame clones alone and is incomplete. Among about 64,000 clones listed, 60% to 80% were seen once. Material for sequencing was memory CD4+ T cells from blood. These receptor sequences come from an adult in good health and CMV-seronegative.

This chain joins TRBV28 and TRBJ1-3; possibly TRBD1 for D (6 bases). The V and J ends lost 4 bases and 5 bases respectively, with 15 bases between them. The CDR3 contains 15 residues. Per germline, CDR1 MDHEN and CDR2 SYDVKM. In nucleotides, the CDR3 is TGTGCCAGCAGTTACTCACAGGGAGGGCGAAACACCATATATTTT. Protein: CASSYSQGGRNTIYF.

The chain has TRBV11-1 and TRBJ2-7, with 14 bases matching TRBD2. The CDR3 has 16 residues. Germline lookup yields CDR1 SGHAT and CDR2 FQDESV (reference sequence). V dropped 5 bases and J dropped 5; count of bases not matched to a gene: 8. CDR3 DNA sequence: TGTGCCAGCAGCCTCGGGACTAGCGGGAGTATGCACGAGCAGTACTTC. Residues: CASSLGTSGSMHEQYF.

This clone is medium-sized. The genes are TRBV28 and TRBJ2-2, with 8 bases aligning to TRBD2. The CDR3 is 13 amino acids. The V gene end was trimmed by 6 bases and the J gene end by 6 bases; junction bases not matched to a gene: 3. The germline V gene encodes CDR1 MDHEN and CDR2 SYDVKM. The CDR3 DNA is TGTGCCAGCAGATCGGGACTAGCCGGGGAGCTGTTTTTT. Its protein is CASRSGLAGELFF.

This clone appeared once. This chain uses TRBV28 with TRBJ2-4; TRBD1 aligns across 8 bases. Trimming removed 7 bases from V and 5 bases from J; junction bases left unmatched: 7. Germline V gives CDR1 MDHEN, CDR2 SYDVKM. CDR3 length: 14 amino acids. The DNA for the CDR3 is TGTGCCAGCATCGGTGCAGGGGGCGAAAACATTCAGTACTTC. Protein sequence: CASIGAGGENIQYF.

V usage is TRBV29-1 and J usage is TRBJ1-4, with D possibly being TRBD1 (5 bases). Trimming stripped 4 bases from V and 8 bases from J, with 11 bases between. Germline V gene lookup returns CDR1 SQVTM and CDR2 ANQGSEA. There are 12 residues in the CDR3. DNA of the CDR3: TGCAGCGTTGGAGGGGCGTTCGAAAAACTGTTTTTT. This sequence encodes CSVGGAFEKLFF.

The chain combines TRBV5-1 with TRBJ2-7, with a tentative D call TRBD1 (5 bases). V lost 4 bases and J lost 6, with 20 bases in between. The CDR3 has 15 amino acids. Germline V gene sequence: CDR1 SGHRS, CDR2 YFSETQ. Written as DNA, the CDR3 is TGCGCCAGCAGCCCCCGAACAGGCAGCAACGGCGAGCAGTACTTC. It encodes CASSPRTGSNGEQYF.

V and J are TRBV7-2 and TRBJ1-1; D perhaps matches TRBD1 (6 bases). Germline CDR1 reads SGHTA; CDR2 reads FQGNSA. V lost 6 bases to trimming and J lost 2 bases, with 10 bases between them. The length of the CDR3 is 13 residues. CDR3 in amino acids: CASSRTVNTEAFF. In DNA, the CDR3 is TGTGCCAGCAGTCGGACAGTTAACACTGAAGCTTTCTTT.

J is TRBJ1-2 and V is TRBV5-6, with 8 bases that match TRBD1. The CDR3 contains 15 residues. Per the germline V gene, CDR1 is SGHDT and CDR2 is YYEEEE. Losses at the gene ends were 0 bases for V and 6 bases for J; bases not matched to a gene: 7. The CDR3 is CASSLDRTGFDGYTF. CDR3 in DNA: TGTGCCAGCAGCTTGGATAGGACAGGGTTCGATGGCTACACCTTC.

The sample holds one count of this clone. This chain connects TRBV9 to TRBJ2-5; TRBD2 matches at 12 bases. The CDR3 loop spans 16 amino acids. Losses at the gene ends were 4 bases for V and 5 bases for J; bases not matched to a gene: 9. Germline V CDR1 and CDR2: SGDLS, YYNGEE. CDR3 amino acids: CASSWSSGGAIETQYF. The DNA for the CDR3 is TGTGCCAGCAGCTGGTCTAGCGGGGGGGCTATCGAGACCCAGTACTTC. Together with reference TRBV9 and TRBJ2-5, the CDR3 gives the full variable domain: DSGVTQTPKHLITATGQRVTLRCSPRSGDLSVYWYQQSLDQGLQFLIQYYNGEERAKGNILERFSAQQFPDLHSELNLSSLELGDSALYFCASSWSSGGAIETQYFGPGTRLLVL.

This clone was recorded a few times. The CDR3: CATNLSGANVLTF. The CDR3 region has the DNA TGTGCCACCAACTTATCCGGGGCCAACGTCCTGACTTTC. The rearrangement uses TRBV6-1 and TRBJ2-6; D not resolved. The CDR3 loop spans 13 amino acids. Germline CDR1 and CDR2: MNHNS and SASEGT. Trimming cost V 10 bases and J 4 bases, with 11 bases left between them.

The chain employs TRBV27 and TRBJ2-1; D unresolved. The V gene's germline CDR1 is MNHEY and CDR2 SMNVEV (reference sequence). The CDR3 contains 11 residues. V lost 8 bases, J lost 5 bases, and 7 bases lay in between. CDR3 sequence (DNA): TGTGCCAGCGCCAAGAACAATGAGCAGTTCTTC. It encodes CASAKNNEQFF.

CDR3 protein: CASSLTDRYNQPQHF. For the CDR3, the DNA is TGTGCCAGCAGCTTGACCGACAGATACAATCAGCCCCAGCATTTT. The J gene is TRBJ1-5, the V gene TRBV7-2; a weak D match, TRBD1 (5 bases). Trimming pared 3 bases from V and 3 bases from J, leaving 12 bases between. Germline CDR1 reads SGHTA; CDR2 reads FQGNSA. This CDR3 has 15 residues.

V gene TRBV20-1 combines with J gene TRBJ1-1; no reliable D call. The CDR3 length is 10 residues. CDR1 DFQATT and CDR2 SNEGSKA come from the germline V gene (reference sequence). The CDR3 nucleotides read TGCAGAGCCGCCTCGACTGAAGCTTTCTTT. Protein: CRAASTEAFF.

V is TRBV30 and J is TRBJ2-5; 9 nucleotides align to TRBD2. The V gene end was trimmed by 2 bases and the J gene end by 5 bases; junction bases not matched to a gene: 6. Germline CDR1 reads GTSNPN; CDR2 reads SVGIG (reference sequence). The CDR3 is 14 residues long. The CDR3 spells CAWSLGLARETQYF. DNA for the CDR3: TGTGCCTGGAGTTTAGGACTAGCGCGGGAGACCCAGTACTTC.

The rearrangement uses TRBV6-5 and TRBJ1-2; 7 positions match TRBD1. The germline V gene has CDR1 MNHEY and CDR2 SVGAGI. There are 14 residues in the CDR3. J gave up 7 bases and V 2 bases, and 7 bases lay outside the gene matches. The CDR3 loop is CASSYDRERGGYTF. Here the CDR3 DNA reads TGTGCCAGCAGTTACGACAGGGAAAGGGGTGGCTACACCTTC.

The rearrangement links TRBV11-3 to TRBJ2-5; D may be TRBD1 or TRBD2 (6 bases each). The germline CDR1 and CDR2 sequences are SGHNT and YENEEA. The V end was cut by 5 bases, the J end by 7 bases, with 17 bases between. The CDR3 is made up of 14 amino acids. Written as DNA, the CDR3 is TGTGCCAGCAGCCCAGGAGGGGGGTCAGTGACCCAGTACTTC. Translated: CASSPGGGSVTQYF. Full variable domain (remainder filled in from reference TRBV11-3 and TRBJ2-5): EAGVVQSPRYKIIEKKQPVAFWCNPISGHNTLYWYLQNLGQGPELLIRYENEEAVDDSQLPKDRFSAERLKGVDSTLKIQPAELGDSAVYLCASSPGGGSVTQYFGPGTRLLVL.

The chain couples TRBV11-2 to TRBJ2-3; D assignment may be TRBD1 or TRBD2 (5 bases each). V was trimmed by 5 bases and J by 0 bases, leaving 18 bases between them. This CDR3 contains 17 residues. Looked up from germline, CDR1 is SGHAT and CDR2 is FQNNGV. The CDR3 is CASSPPLGTLSTDTQYF. CDR3 in DNA: TGTGCCAGCAGCCCCCCTCTTGGGACGTTGAGCACAGATACGCAGTATTTT.

A word on this clone: Its ends do not fully match the called genes, so a read error is possible. This sequence joins TRBV7-7 and TRBJ1-4; D possibly corresponds to TRBD1 (5 bases). Germline assignment: CDR1 SSHAT and CDR2 FNYEAQ (reference sequence). CDR3 length equals 13 residues. The CDR3 coding sequence is TGTGCTAGCAGCCCAGCTTACGGGGCTGATTTATCTTTT. This codes for CASSPAYGADLSF.

The chain is built from TRBV5-1 and TRBJ2-7, with unresolved D. This CDR3 has 12 amino acids. V lost 7 bases, J lost 2 bases, and 10 bases lay in between. The germline CDR1 and CDR2 sequences are SGHRS and YFSETQ. CDR3 bases: TGCGCCAGCGGGCCCACGGCCTACGAGCAGTACTTC. As protein: CASGPTAYEQYF.

The rearrangement joins TRBV18 to TRBJ1-1; D perhaps matches TRBD1 (5 bases). Trimming took 3 bases from V and 3 from J, leaving 14 bases between them. CDR1 and CDR2 (germline): KGHSH, LQKENI. The CDR3 runs to 15 residues. The CDR3 spells CASSPLRGGDTEAFF. In nucleotides, the CDR3 is TGTGCCAGCTCACCTCTGCGGGGGGGTGACACTGAAGCTTTCTTT.

This clone has only a few counts. This chain links TRBV2 with TRBJ1-1; D gene ambiguous. CDR3 length equals 12 residues. From germline, CDR1 is SNHLY and CDR2 FYNNEI. V was cut by 7 bases and J by 0 bases, with 6 bases left in between. The CDR3 region has the DNA TGTGCCAGCAATCAGGTGAACACTGAAGCTTTCTTT. Translating gives CASNQVNTEAFF.

The chain links TRBV15 to TRBJ2-1; 16 bases align to TRBD2. There are 20 residues in the CDR3. Germline trimming cut 5 bases from V and 8 bases from J; bases unmatched to any gene: 18. Germline loops: CDR1 LNHNV, CDR2 YYDKDF (reference sequence). The CDR3 region is CATSEEKIEGLAGGRYEQFF. In DNA form, the CDR3 reads TGTGCCACCAGCGAAGAGAAGATCGAGGGACTAGCGGGGGGGCGCTATGAGCAGTTCTTC.

V usage is TRBV5-1 and J usage is TRBJ1-2; the D is unclear. The CDR3 covers 15 residues. CDR1 and CDR2 from the germline V gene are SGHRS and YFSETQ. Trimming pared 0 bases from V and 4 bases from J, leaving 13 bases between. CDR3 bases: TGCGCCAGCAGCTTGGCCTACAGCGGGGTCTATGGCTACACCTTC. Its translation is CASSLAYSGVYGYTF.

This clone was observed a single time. The gene calls are TRBV6-1 and TRBJ1-4; D is ambiguous. Germline-derived CDR1 and CDR2 are MNHNS and SASEGT. Between the trimmed V and J ends, which lost 6 bases and 10 bases, there was a span of 18 bases. This CDR3 contains 14 residues. The CDR3 DNA is TGTGCCAGCAGAAATCCGGGCGACGCGGGAAAACTGTTTTTT. It is translated as CASRNPGDAGKLFF.

This clone was counted only a few times. This rearrangement joins TRBV19 to TRBJ1-1; 8 bases are a match to TRBD1. V was clipped by 1 base and J by 2 bases; unmatched bases: 3. The CDR3 extends over 15 amino acids. Germline CDR1 LNHDA, CDR2 SQIVND (reference sequence). The CDR3: CASSIVGTGNTEAFF. The CDR3 DNA follows: TGTGCCAGTAGTATAGTAGGGACAGGTAACACTGAAGCTTTCTTT.

The J gene is TRBJ2-1, the V gene TRBV11-2; 7 bases are shared with TRBD2. Germline loops: CDR1 SGHAT, CDR2 FQNNGV. The length of the CDR3 is 14 residues. V lost 2 bases, J lost 9 bases, and 7 bases stayed unmatched. CDR3 protein: CASSLRRERGEQFF. The CDR3 bases are TGTGCCAGCAGCTTAAGAAGGGAGCGGGGTGAGCAGTTCTTC.

The gene calls are TRBV21-1 and TRBJ2-6; the D call of TRBD1 is as the table states it, not checked on the DNA. TRBV21-1 is termed a pseudogene. The CDR3 has 17 amino acids. CDR3 sequence (DNA): TGTGCCAGCAGCAAAGACGCCAGGGACTCTGGGGCCAACGTCCTGACTTTC. Amino acids: CASSKDARDSGANVLTF.

V gene TRBV11-3 combines with J gene TRBJ2-2, with D perhaps matching TRBD1 (6 bases). Between the trimmed V and J ends, which lost 5 bases and 6 bases, there was a span of 16 bases. Germline-derived CDR1 and CDR2 are SGHNT and YENEEA. The CDR3 sequence is 15 residues long. CDR3 sequence: CASSQTGIGAGELFF. CDR3 in DNA: TGTGCCAGCAGCCAAACAGGGATTGGGGCCGGGGAGCTGTTTTTT.